Following are 21 T cell receptor beta chains from one sample sequenced in a study of technical replicates of blood from several donors. Assay used: immunoSEQ multiplex PCR; TCRdb lists only in-frame clones, some missing. Of roughly 60,000 clones listed, around nine tenths are singletons. Source material: PBMCs. These TCRs come from a human donor in good health. Some clones in this sample may be carry-over from other donors' samples.

A note on this clone: Other DNA sequences of this sample code for an identical CDR3. The chain employs TRBV15 and TRBJ1-5, with a possible D match to TRBD1 (5 bases). With 0 bases removed from V and 3 bases from J, the gap between germline ends came to 9 bases. The CDR3 has 15 residues. The germline CDR1 and CDR2 sequences are LNHNV and YYDKDF (reference sequence). CDR3 sequence: CATSRDQGNNQPQHF. Written as DNA, the CDR3 is TGTGCCACCAGCAGAGATCAGGGCAACAATCAGCCCCAGCATTTT.

This chain uses TRBV19 with TRBJ2-5; D not certain. With 5 bases removed from V and 0 bases from J, the gap between germline ends came to 4 bases. This CDR3 contains 12 residues. The germline CDR1 and CDR2 sequences are LNHDA and SQIVND (reference sequence). CDR3 in amino acids: CASSANQETQYF. CDR3 nucleotide sequence: TGTGCCAGTAGTGCTAACCAAGAGACCCAGTACTTC.

The V and J genes are TRBV21-1 and TRBJ1-1; TRBD1 reflects the table's D call only, with no check against the DNA. TRBV21-1 is termed a pseudogene. The CDR3 totals 16 residues. The CDR3 sequence: CASLRTGGCLNTEAFF. DNA of the CDR3: TGTGCCAGCCTCAGGACAGGGGGTTGCCTGAACACTGAAGCTTTCTTT.

This clone was detected only a few times. The rearrangement joins TRBV7-9 to TRBJ1-4; possibly TRBD1 for D (6 bases). V was clipped by 4 bases and J by 5 bases, with 11 bases between them. There are 14 residues in the CDR3. Germline loops: CDR1 SEHNR, CDR2 FQNEAQ (reference sequence). CDR3 loop: CASSYRATNEKLFF. Here the CDR3 DNA reads TGTGCCAGCAGCTACAGGGCCACGAATGAAAAACTGTTTTTT.

The gene calls are TRBV1 and TRBJ2-5; the D call of TRBD2 is as the table states it, not checked on the DNA. TRBV1 is described as a pseudogene. This CDR3 spans 17 amino acids. The CDR3 bases are TGCACCAGCAGCCAAAGATCTACGGGAGGCCTATGGGAGACCCAGTACTTC. Amino acids: CTSSQRSTGGLWETQYF.

This clone was found a few times. The chain carries TRBV9 and TRBJ2-5; TRBD2 aligns across 10 bases. With V trimmed by 0 bases and J by 4 bases, 3 bases remained unmatched. The CDR3 loop spans 15 amino acids. Germline CDR1 reads SGDLS; CDR2 reads YYNGEE. CDR3 DNA sequence: TGTGCCAGCAGCGTAGTAGCGGGGGGCGGAGAGACCCAGTACTTC. Protein: CASSVVAGGGETQYF.

A note on this clone: At one of its ends the junction is not consistent with the germline gene, which may arise from a read error. This chain uses TRBV4-3 with TRBJ1-2; TRBD1 matches 11 bases. The CDR3 runs 15 residues. Germline-derived CDR1 and CDR2 are LGHNA and YSLEER. CDR3: CASNQWTGGDYGYTF. CDR3 DNA sequence: TGCGCCAGCAACCAATGGACAGGGGGCGACTATGGCTACACCTTC.

The chain recombines TRBV4-1 with TRBJ1-2; 9 bases are shared with TRBD1. CDR1 is MGHRA, CDR2 YSYEKL, per germline. The V segment lost 4 bases and the J segment 8 bases; nucleotides outside the gene matches: 14. This CDR3 has 16 amino acids. Here the CDR3 reads CASSPEAGQGMKGYTF. The CDR3 region has the DNA TGCGCCAGCAGCCCCGAAGCGGGACAGGGAATGAAGGGCTACACCTTC.

The rearrangement joins TRBV9 to TRBJ2-5; D possibly corresponds to TRBD2 (5 bases). V lost 1 base and J lost 7, with 20 bases in between. The CDR3 has 16 amino acids. The germline V gene encodes CDR1 SGDLS and CDR2 YYNGEE. The CDR3: CASSVRPFTTEGTQYF. The CDR3 DNA reads TGTGCCAGCAGCGTAAGACCCTTCACAACCGAGGGGACCCAGTACTTC.

The chain couples TRBV7-2 to TRBJ2-3, with D possibly being TRBD2 (6 bases). CDR1 SGHTA and CDR2 FQGNSA come from the germline V gene. V was pared by 5 bases and J by 4 bases, with 13 bases between. The CDR3 totals 14 residues. The CDR3 sequence is CASSRGWVADTQYF. In DNA, the CDR3 is TGTGCCAGCAGCCGGGGGTGGGTGGCAGATACGCAGTATTTT.

This sequence joins TRBV29-1 and TRBJ2-6, with TRBD1 matching 8 bases. CDR1 and CDR2 from the germline V gene are SQVTM and ANQGSEA. Germline trimming cut 0 bases from V and 0 bases from J; bases unmatched to any gene: 4. CDR3 size: 17 residues. The CDR3, as DNA: TGCAGCGTTGAAGACTGGGACAGGCCCTCTGGGGCCAACGTCCTGACTTTC. It specifies CSVEDWDRPSGANVLTF.

With respect to this clone: Other DNA sequences within the sample encode an identical CDR3. The chain couples TRBV11-2 to TRBJ2-1; 8 bases match TRBD1. This CDR3 is built from 15 residues. Trimming took 2 bases from V and 3 from J; bases not matched to a gene: 3. CDR1 is SGHAT and CDR2 is FQNNGV in the germline V gene. CDR3 nucleotides: TGTGCCAGCAGCTTAAGACAGGGGATCTACAATGAGCAGTTCTTC. As protein: CASSLRQGIYNEQFF.

V usage is TRBV10-3 and J usage is TRBJ2-1, with a weak D call TRBD2 (6 bases). The germline gives CDR1 ENHRY, CDR2 SYGVKD. CDR3 length: 13 amino acids. Trimming stripped 10 bases from V and 4 bases from J, with 14 bases between. The CDR3 DNA follows: TGTGCCACCTCAGGAGGGACTTACAATGAGCAGTTCTTC. It specifies CATSGGTYNEQFF.

V and J are TRBV30 and TRBJ2-7; 8 positions agree with TRBD2. After removal of 0 bases from V and 5 bases from J, the junction contained 6 bases not matched to a gene. The CDR3 spans 14 residues. Germline V lookup: CDR1 GTSNPN, CDR2 SVGIG (reference sequence). The CDR3 loop is CAWSVAAGVHEQYF. CDR3 nucleotides: TGTGCCTGGAGTGTAGCAGCGGGAGTCCACGAGCAGTACTTC. The full variable domain, in which reference TRBV30 and TRBJ2-7 provide the parts outside the CDR3, is SQTIHQWPATLVQPVGSPLSLECTVEGTSNPNLYWYRQAAGRGLQLLFYSVGIGQISSEVPQNLSASRPQDRQFILSSKKLLLSDSGFYLCAWSVAAGVHEQYFGPGTRLTVT.

This clone counts as medium-sized. The V and J genes are TRBV7-9 and TRBJ1-3; D might be TRBD1 (6 bases). Between the trimmed V and J ends, which lost 5 bases and 7 bases, there was a span of 12 bases. Germline-derived CDR1 and CDR2 are SEHNR and FQNEAQ (reference sequence). The CDR3 spans 13 residues. The CDR3 DNA reads TGTGCCAGCAGCCCCGGTGGACAGAACACCATATATTTT. Encoded protein: CASSPGGQNTIYF.

The chain employs TRBV30 and TRBJ2-5; TRBD1 agrees at 9 bases. Germline V lookup: CDR1 GTSNPN, CDR2 SVGIG (reference sequence). The CDR3 loop spans 15 amino acids. The V gene end was trimmed by 0 bases and the J gene end by 4 bases; junction bases not matched to a gene: 6. The CDR3 DNA sequence: TGTGCCTGGAGTGTAAAGACAGGGGGAACAGAGACCCAGTACTTC. Protein sequence: CAWSVKTGGTETQYF.

The V gene is TRBV30, the J gene TRBJ1-2; 8 bases are shared with TRBD1. Germline V gives CDR1 GTSNPN, CDR2 SVGIG (reference sequence). The junction had 7 bases not matched to a gene; V was cut back by 0 bases and J by 7 bases. CDR3 length: 14 amino acids. In DNA form, the CDR3 reads TGTGCCTGGAGTGTACGGGACAGGTTCTCTGGCTACACCTTC. Translating gives CAWSVRDRFSGYTF. Looking up the rest from reference TRBV30 and TRBJ1-2 gives the full variable domain: SQTIHQWPATLVQPVGSPLSLECTVEGTSNPNLYWYRQAAGRGLQLLFYSVGIGQISSEVPQNLSASRPQDRQFILSSKKLLLSDSGFYLCAWSVRDRFSGYTFGSGTRLTVV.

The chain employs TRBV2 and TRBJ1-5; a weak D match, TRBD1 (6 bases). Trimming stripped 5 bases from V and 9 bases from J, with 20 bases between. Germline V CDR1 and CDR2: SNHLY, FYNNEI. The CDR3 consists of 15 residues. CDR3 sequence (DNA): TGTGCCAGCAGTTCAACCCGGGACACTTTAGGGCCCCAGCATTTT. It specifies CASSSTRDTLGPQHF.

CDR3: CAWNLGGEAHTF. The CDR3 coding sequence is TGTGCCTGGAACCTCGGGGGGGAGGCCCACACCTTC. V is TRBV30 and J is TRBJ1-2; a possible D gene is TRBD1 (5 bases). The germline V gene has CDR1 GTSNPN and CDR2 SVGIG (reference sequence). The CDR3 is 12 residues long. Trimming removed 4 bases from V and 12 bases from J, with 18 bases in between.

The chain carries TRBV6-1 and TRBJ2-7; D is unresolved. V shed 3 bases and J shed 6 bases, with 21 bases lying between them. The CDR3 is 16 residues long. Germline lookup yields CDR1 MNHNS and CDR2 SASEGT. The DNA for the CDR3 is TGTGCCAGCAGTGAGTCTGGCAGCGTCCTATTCGGCGAGCAGTACTTC. Amino acid sequence: CASSESGSVLFGEQYF.

The gene calls are TRBV7-8 and TRBJ1-4, with 7 bases aligning to TRBD1. CDR1 is SGHVS and CDR2 is FQNEAQ in the germline V gene. This CDR3 contains 14 residues. The V gene end was trimmed by 5 bases and the J gene end by 5 bases; junction bases not matched to a gene: 5. The CDR3 region is CASSPQTGNEKLFF. The CDR3 region has the DNA TGTGCCAGCAGCCCTCAGACAGGGAATGAAAAACTGTTTTTT.